Listed below are T cell receptor beta chains from one sample, sequenced in a study of cytomegalovirus exposure and HLA in healthy donors. Some clones are missing from TCRdb's copy, which holds only in-frame ones; the method was immunoSEQ multiplex PCR. The sample lists about 150,000 clones, 73% occurring once. The sample taken for sequencing was PBMCs. The source of these receptors is a woman aged 18-29 years in good health and CMV-seronegative. Both conserved end residues are part of each CDR3. Fields, in order: D gene, J gene, V gene, clone size, CDR3 protein, CDR3 DNA. D genes are given only for firm matches. The size of a clone is reported for some rows only, either as once, few or many, or as a class for expanded clones.

. | TRBJ2-3 | TRBV6-5 | . | CASSRDWGVRNTQYF | TGTGCCAGCAGCCGGGACTGGGGGGTAAGGAATACGCAGTATTTT
TRBD1 | TRBJ1-5 | TRBV4-1 | . | CASSQGGYRGGFSNQPQHF | TGCGCCAGCAGCCAAGGTGGTTACAGGGGGGGGTTCAGCAATCAGCCCCAGCATTTT
. | TRBJ2-7 | TRBV28 | . | CASRQRAYEQYF | TGTGCCAGCAGGCAGCGGGCCTACGAGCAGTACTTC
TRBD2 | TRBJ2-1 | TRBV7-2 | . | CASSQGLAGWVINYEQFF | TGTGCCAGCAGCCAAGGACTAGCGGGATGGGTAATCAACTATGAGCAGTTCTTC
TRBD2 | TRBJ2-3 | TRBV7-7 | . | CASSLGGDYTDTQYF | TGTGCTAGCAGCTTGGGGGGGGACTACACAGATACGCAGTATTTT
. | TRBJ1-6 | TRBV7-3 | . | CASSSSVQGFWSYNSPLHF | TGTGCCAGCAGCTCCTCGGTCCAGGGGTTTTGGAGTTATAATTCACCCCTCCACTTT
TRBD2 | TRBJ2-3 | TRBV7-2 | . | CASSFGLAGPTDTQYF | TGTGCCAGCAGCTTTGGACTAGCGGGCCCCACAGATACGCAGTATTTT
TRBD1 | TRBJ1-1 | TRBV9 | . | CASSVRDRGMNTEAFF | TGTGCCAGCAGCGTCCGGGACAGGGGGATGAACACTGAAGCTTTCTTT
TRBD1 | TRBJ1-1 | TRBV9 | . | CASRRDRGDTEAFF | TGTGCCAGCAGAAGGGACAGGGGGGACACTGAAGCTTTCTTT
. | TRBJ2-7 | TRBV7-2 | few | CASSWSTGSSYEQYF | TGTGCCAGCAGCTGGTCGACGGGGAGCTCCTACGAGCAGTACTTC
. | TRBJ2-1 | TRBV7-8 | . | CASRKDYPTDRSSYNEQFF | TGTGCCAGCCGAAAAGACTACCCTACCGATCGGAGCTCCTACAATGAGCAGTTCTTC
. | TRBJ2-7 | TRBV5-1 | few | CASSLWGESYEQYF | TGCGCCAGCAGCTTGTGGGGGGAGTCCTACGAGCAGTACTTC
. | TRBJ1-1 | TRBV5-1 | . | CASSGTVNTEAFF | TGCGCCAGCAGCGGAACAGTGAACACTGAAGCTTTCTTT
. | TRBJ2-3 | TRBV5-6 | . | CASSSLPDTQYF | TGTGCCAGCAGCTCCCTCCCAGATACGCAGTATTTT
. | TRBJ2-2 | TRBV7-9 | few | CASALDINTGELFF | TGTGCCAGCGCCTTAGACATCAACACCGGGGAGCTGTTTTTT
TRBD1 | TRBJ1-1 | TRBV18 | once | CASSPGTGRTEAFF | TGTGCCAGCTCACCCGGGACAGGAAGGACTGAAGCTTTCTTT
TRBD1 | TRBJ1-1 | TRBV10-3 | . | CASRGRISPGGVAEAFF | TGTGCCTCCAGGGGGAGAATAAGCCCCGGGGGAGTCGCTGAAGCTTTCTTT
. | TRBJ1-6 | TRBV5-4 | . | CASSAGLGSYNSPLHF | TGTGCCAGCAGCGCAGGGTTGGGCTCCTATAATTCACCCCTCCACTTT
TRBD2 | TRBJ2-1 | TRBV5-1 | . | CASSWTGTSGVGVYNEQFF | TGCGCCAGCAGCTGGACCGGGACTAGCGGGGTCGGGGTATACAATGAGCAGTTCTTC
. | TRBJ2-5 | TRBV6-1 | . | CASSIHRVRETQYF | TGTGCCAGCAGTATTCACAGGGTCCGGGAGACCCAGTACTTC
TRBD1 | TRBJ1-4 | TRBV5-1 | . | CASRQGARNNEKLFF | TGCGCCAGCCGACAGGGGGCGCGGAATAATGAAAAACTGTTTTTT
TRBD1 | TRBJ2-1 | TRBV5-1 | . | CASSLGDRGSYNEQFF | TGCGCCAGCAGCTTGGGGGACAGGGGCTCCTACAATGAGCAGTTCTTC
. | TRBJ1-6 | TRBV15 | . | CATSRDGTGPVGGGTLHF | TGTGCCACCAGCAGAGATGGGACCGGTCCGGTGGGGGGTGGGACCCTCCACTTT
. | TRBJ1-1 | TRBV7-3 | . | CASSFLRKGRDTEAFF | TGTGCCAGCAGCTTCCTACGTAAAGGGAGAGACACTGAAGCTTTCTTT
TRBD2 | TRBJ2-1 | TRBV29-1 | . | CSVEGLAGAGRSYNEQFF | TGCAGCGTTGAGGGGCTAGCGGGAGCCGGTAGGTCCTACAATGAGCAGTTCTTC
. | TRBJ2-5 | TRBV7-8 | . | CASSYRDSREQYF | TGTGCCAGCAGCTACCGGGACTCCAGAGAGCAGTACTTC
. | TRBJ2-1 | TRBV19 | . | CASSPRGLARHNEQFF | TGTGCCAGTAGTCCAAGGGGGCTAGCGCGGCACAATGAGCAGTTCTTC
. | TRBJ1-1 | TRBV28 | . | CASSLWGGTEAFF | TGTGCCAGCAGTTTATGGGGGGGCACTGAAGCTTTCTTT
TRBD1 | TRBJ2-7 | TRBV18 | . | CASSPGTGGFYEQYF | TGTGCCAGCTCACCCGGGACAGGGGGGTTCTACGAGCAGTACTTC
TRBD2 | TRBJ2-3 | TRBV6-5 | few | CASSYSGGATDTQYF | TGTGCCAGCAGTTACAGCGGGGGGGCCACAGATACGCAGTATTTT
. | TRBJ2-3 | TRBV19 | few | CASSIPGMHTDTQYF | TGTGCCAGTAGTATCCCAGGGATGCACACAGATACGCAGTATTTT
. | TRBJ2-3 | TRBV2 | once | CASSELALEGDTQYF | TGTGCCAGCAGTGAATTGGCCCTTGAGGGAGATACGCAGTATTTT
TRBD1 | TRBJ2-5 | TRBV5-1 | once | CASSIFRGRETQYF | TGCGCCAGCAGCATCTTCAGGGGGCGTGAGACCCAGTACTTC
TRBD2 | TRBJ2-2 | TRBV29-1 | . | CSVEDGGRMELFF | TGCAGCGTTGAAGACGGGGGGAGAATGGAGCTGTTTTTT
TRBD2 | TRBJ2-2 | TRBV5-1 | . | CASLAGVTSTGELFF | TGCGCCAGCTTAGCGGGGGTTACTAGCACCGGGGAGCTGTTTTTT
. | TRBJ2-2 | TRBV5-1 | . | CASSYDGGMNTGELFF | TGCGCCAGCAGCTACGATGGAGGGATGAACACCGGGGAGCTGTTTTTT
TRBD2 | TRBJ2-2 | TRBV11-2 | . | CASRTLVAGNTGELFF | TGTGCCAGCAGAACACTAGTAGCGGGGAACACCGGGGAGCTGTTTTTT
. | TRBJ2-2 | TRBV2 | . | CASSEAGRAGGELFF | TGTGCCAGCAGTGAAGCGGGAAGGGCGGGCGGGGAGCTGTTTTTT
. | TRBJ2-7 | TRBV4-2 | . | CASSQVETAKSYEQYF | TGTGCCAGCAGCCAAGTCGAGACAGCGAAGTCCTACGAGCAGTACTTC
. | TRBJ1-4 | TRBV2 | . | CASKLDRDGKLFF | TGTGCCAGCAAGCTCGACAGAGACGGAAAACTGTTTTTT
. | TRBJ2-1 | TRBV7-7 | . | CASSLNRDNEQFF | TGTGCCAGCAGCTTAAACCGGGACAATGAGCAGTTCTTC
. | TRBJ2-7 | TRBV5-1 | . | CASSLGGSPRYYEQYF | TGCGCCAGCAGCTTGGGAGGGAGCCCCCGGTACTACGAGCAGTACTTC
TRBD1 | TRBJ1-2 | TRBV2 | . | CASSEDRVGYGYTF | TGTGCCAGCAGTGAGGACAGGGTAGGGTATGGCTACACCTTC
. | TRBJ1-5 | TRBV11-3 | few | CASSQTLTGPGVEPQHF | TGTGCCAGCAGCCAGACACTTACAGGGCCTGGGGTAGAGCCCCAGCATTTT
TRBD2 | TRBJ2-5 | TRBV18 | . | CASSPSGLAGDETQYF | TGTGCCAGCTCACCCTCGGGACTAGCGGGTGACGAGACCCAGTACTTC
. | TRBJ1-1 | TRBV15 | . | CATSRETNSEAFF | TGTGCCACCAGCAGAGAAACCAACAGTGAAGCTTTCTTT
TRBD2 | TRBJ2-5 | TRBV5-1 | . | CASSLAAGGGETQYF | TGCGCCAGCAGCTTGGCGGCGGGAGGTGGAGAGACCCAGTACTTC
. | TRBJ1-2 | TRBV19 | . | CASSIPQRAGTSNYGYTF | TGTGCCAGTAGTATCCCACAGAGAGCGGGAACCTCTAACTATGGCTACACCTTC
TRBD1 | TRBJ2-7 | TRBV11-1 | . | CASSLDRVGSYEQYF | TGTGCCAGCAGCTTGGACAGGGTAGGTTCCTACGAGCAGTACTTC
. | TRBJ1-3 | TRBV9 | . | CASSVAPGSLSGNTIYF | TGTGCCAGCAGCGTAGCTCCAGGGTCCCTCTCTGGAAACACCATATATTTT
TRBD1 | TRBJ1-4 | TRBV6-5 | . | CASSYSNRGKEKLFF | TGTGCCAGCAGTTACTCGAACAGGGGAAAAGAAAAACTGTTTTTT